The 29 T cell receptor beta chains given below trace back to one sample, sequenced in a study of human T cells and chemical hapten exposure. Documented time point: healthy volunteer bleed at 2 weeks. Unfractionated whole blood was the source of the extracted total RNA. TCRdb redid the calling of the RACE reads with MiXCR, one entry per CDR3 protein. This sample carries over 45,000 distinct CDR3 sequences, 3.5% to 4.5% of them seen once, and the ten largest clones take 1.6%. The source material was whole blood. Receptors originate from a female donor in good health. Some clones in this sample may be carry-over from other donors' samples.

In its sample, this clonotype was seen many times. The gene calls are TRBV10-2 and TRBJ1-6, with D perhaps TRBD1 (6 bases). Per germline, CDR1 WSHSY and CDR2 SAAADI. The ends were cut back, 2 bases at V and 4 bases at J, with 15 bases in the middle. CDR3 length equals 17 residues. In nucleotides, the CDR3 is TGCGCCAGCAGTGAGGCCCGAGGGGGGTCGTATAATTCACCCCTCCACTTT. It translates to CASSEARGGSYNSPLHF.

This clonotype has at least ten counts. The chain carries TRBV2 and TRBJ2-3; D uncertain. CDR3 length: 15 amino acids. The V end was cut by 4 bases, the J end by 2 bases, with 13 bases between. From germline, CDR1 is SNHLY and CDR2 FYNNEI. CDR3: CASSGPLGPTDTQYF. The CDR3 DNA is TGTGCCAGCAGTGGCCCCCTCGGCCCCACAGATACGCAGTATTTT.

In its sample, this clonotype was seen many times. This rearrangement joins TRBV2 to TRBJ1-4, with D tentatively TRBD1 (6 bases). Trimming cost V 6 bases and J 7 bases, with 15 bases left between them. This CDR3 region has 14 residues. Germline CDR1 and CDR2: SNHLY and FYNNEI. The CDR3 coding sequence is TGTGCCAGCAGCGAGCATCTAGGGGGTGAAAAACTGTTTTTT. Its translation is CASSEHLGGEKLFF.

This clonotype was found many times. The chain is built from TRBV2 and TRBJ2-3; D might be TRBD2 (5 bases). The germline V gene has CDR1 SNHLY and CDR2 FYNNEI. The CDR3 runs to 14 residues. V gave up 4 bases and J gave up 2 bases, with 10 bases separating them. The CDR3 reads CASSASGFTDTQYF. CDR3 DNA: TGTGCCAGCAGTGCGTCGGGGTTCACAGATACGCAGTATTTT.

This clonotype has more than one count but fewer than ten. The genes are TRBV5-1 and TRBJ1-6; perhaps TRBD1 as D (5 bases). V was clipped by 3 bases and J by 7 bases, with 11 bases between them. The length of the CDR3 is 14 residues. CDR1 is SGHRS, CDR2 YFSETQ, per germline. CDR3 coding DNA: TGCGCCAGCAGCTACGACAGACGGAATTCACCCCTCCACTTT. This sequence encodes CASSYDRRNSPLHF.

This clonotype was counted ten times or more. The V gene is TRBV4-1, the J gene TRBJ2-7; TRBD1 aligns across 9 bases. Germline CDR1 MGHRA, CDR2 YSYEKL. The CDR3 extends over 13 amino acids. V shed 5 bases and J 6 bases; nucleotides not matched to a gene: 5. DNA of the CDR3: TGCGCCAGCAGCGCCGGGACAGGGCTCGAGCAGTACTTC. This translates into CASSAGTGLEQYF.

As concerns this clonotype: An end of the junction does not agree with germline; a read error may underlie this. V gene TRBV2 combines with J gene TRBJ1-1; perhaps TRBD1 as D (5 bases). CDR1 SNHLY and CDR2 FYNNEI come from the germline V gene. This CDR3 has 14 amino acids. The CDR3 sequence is CASREGATWTEAFF. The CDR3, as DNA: TGTGCCAGCAGAGAAGGGGCGACTTGGACTGAAGCTTTCTTT.

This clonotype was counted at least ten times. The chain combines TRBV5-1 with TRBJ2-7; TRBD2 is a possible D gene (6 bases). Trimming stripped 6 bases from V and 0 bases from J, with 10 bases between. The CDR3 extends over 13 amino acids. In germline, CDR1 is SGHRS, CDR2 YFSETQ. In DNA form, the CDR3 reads TGCGCCAGCAACCCCGGGAGCTCCTACGAGCAGTACTTC. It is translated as CASNPGSSYEQYF. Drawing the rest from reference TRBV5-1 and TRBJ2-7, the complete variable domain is KAGVTQTPRYLIKTRGQQVTLSCSPISGHRSVSWYQQTPGQGLQFLFEYFSETQRNKGNFPGRFSGRQFSNSRSEMNVSTLELGDSALYLCASNPGSSYEQYFGPGTRLTVT.

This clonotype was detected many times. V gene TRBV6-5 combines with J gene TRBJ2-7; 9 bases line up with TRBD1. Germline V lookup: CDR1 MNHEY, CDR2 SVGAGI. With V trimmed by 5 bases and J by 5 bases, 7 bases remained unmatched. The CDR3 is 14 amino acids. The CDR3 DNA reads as TGTGCCAGCAGTACCGGGACAGGGAGAGACGAGCAGTACTTC. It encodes CASSTGTGRDEQYF.

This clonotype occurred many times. The CDR3: CATSQGRGQPQHF. CDR3 coding DNA: TGTGCCACCTCTCAGGGACGGGGTCAGCCCCAGCATTTT. The rearrangement links TRBV6-6 to TRBJ1-5, with D possibly TRBD1 on 5 matching bases. CDR3 size: 13 residues. Germline CDR1 is MNHNY and CDR2 is SVGAGI (reference sequence). Trimming pared 10 bases from V and 6 bases from J, leaving 16 bases between.

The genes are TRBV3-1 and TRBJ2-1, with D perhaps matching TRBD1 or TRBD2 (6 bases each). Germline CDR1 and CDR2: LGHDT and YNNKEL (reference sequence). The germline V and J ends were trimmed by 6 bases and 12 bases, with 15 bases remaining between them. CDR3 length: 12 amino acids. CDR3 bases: TGTGCCAGCAGTCCGTCGGGGGCCTCGCAGTTCTTC. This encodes CASSPSGASQFF.

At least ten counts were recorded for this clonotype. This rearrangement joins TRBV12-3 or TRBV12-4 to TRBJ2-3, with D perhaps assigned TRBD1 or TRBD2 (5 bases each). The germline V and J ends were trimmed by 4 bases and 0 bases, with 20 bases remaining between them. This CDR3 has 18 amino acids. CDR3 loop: CASSSGVGTGASTDTQYF. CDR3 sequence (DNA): TGTGCCAGCAGTTCCGGGGTCGGAACAGGCGCCAGCACAGATACGCAGTATTTT.

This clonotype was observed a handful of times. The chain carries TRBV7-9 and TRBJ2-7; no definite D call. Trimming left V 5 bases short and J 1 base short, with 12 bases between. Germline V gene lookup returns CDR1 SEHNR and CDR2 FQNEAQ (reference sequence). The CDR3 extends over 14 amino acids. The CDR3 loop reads CASSPTVGSYEQYF. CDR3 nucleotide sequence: TGTGCCAGCAGCCCCACGGTGGGGTCCTACGAGCAGTACTTC.

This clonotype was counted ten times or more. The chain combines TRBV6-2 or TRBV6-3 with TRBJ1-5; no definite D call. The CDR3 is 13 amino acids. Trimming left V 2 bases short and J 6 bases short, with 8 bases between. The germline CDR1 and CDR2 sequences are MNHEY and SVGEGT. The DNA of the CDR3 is TGTGCCAGCAGTTACCTGGCGGGTCAGCCCCAGCATTTT. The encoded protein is CASSYLAGQPQHF.

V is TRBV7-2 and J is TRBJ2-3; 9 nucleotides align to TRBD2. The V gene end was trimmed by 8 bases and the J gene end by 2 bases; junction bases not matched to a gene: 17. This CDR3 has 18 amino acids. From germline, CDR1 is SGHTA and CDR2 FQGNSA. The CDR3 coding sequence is TGTGCCAGCGGGCCGGGACTAGCTTCCGGTCGCATCACAGATACGCAGTATTTT. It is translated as CASGPGLASGRITDTQYF.

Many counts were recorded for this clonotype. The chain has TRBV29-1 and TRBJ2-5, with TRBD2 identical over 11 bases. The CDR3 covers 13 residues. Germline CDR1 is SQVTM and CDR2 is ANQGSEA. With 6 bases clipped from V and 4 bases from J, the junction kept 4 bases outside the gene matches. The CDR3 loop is CSVETSGIETQYF. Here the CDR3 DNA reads TGCAGCGTGGAGACTAGCGGGATAGAGACCCAGTACTTC.

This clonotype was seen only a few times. The CDR3 region is CASRPGQGNYGYTF. The CDR3 nucleotides read TGTGCCAGCAGGCCGGGACAGGGAAACTATGGCTACACCTTC. The J gene is TRBJ1-2, the V gene TRBV12-3 or TRBV12-4, with TRBD1 identical over 9 bases. CDR3 length: 14 amino acids. Trimming removed 6 bases from V and 2 bases from J; junction bases left unmatched: 4.

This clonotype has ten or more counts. CDR3 in amino acids: CASSLGLAARRQHEQFF. The CDR3, as DNA: TGTGCCAGCAGCTTAGGACTAGCGGCTCGACGCCAACATGAGCAGTTCTTC. The chain employs TRBV7-2 and TRBJ2-1; 9 nucleotides line up with TRBD2. With 1 base clipped from V and 8 bases from J, the junction kept 12 bases outside the gene matches. In germline, CDR1 is SGHTA, CDR2 FQGNSA. The CDR3 runs to 17 residues.

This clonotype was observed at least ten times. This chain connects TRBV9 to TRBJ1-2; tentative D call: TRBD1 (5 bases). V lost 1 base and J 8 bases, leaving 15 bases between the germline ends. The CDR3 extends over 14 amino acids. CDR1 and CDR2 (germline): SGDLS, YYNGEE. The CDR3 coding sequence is TGTGCCAGCAGCGTATTGGGAGGGGAGGGAGGCTACACCTTC. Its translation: CASSVLGGEGGYTF. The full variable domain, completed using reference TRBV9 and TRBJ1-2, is DSGVTQTPKHLITATGQRVTLRCSPRSGDLSVYWYQQSLDQGLQFLIQYYNGEERAKGNILERFSAQQFPDLHSELNLSSLELGDSALYFCASSVLGGEGGYTFGSGTRLTVV.

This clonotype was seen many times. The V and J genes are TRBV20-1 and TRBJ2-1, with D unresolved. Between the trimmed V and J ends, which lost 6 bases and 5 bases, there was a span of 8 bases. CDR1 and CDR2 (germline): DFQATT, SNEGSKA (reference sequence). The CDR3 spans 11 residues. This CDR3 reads CSASLDNEQFF. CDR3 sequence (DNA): TGCAGTGCCAGCCTCGACAATGAGCAGTTCTTC.

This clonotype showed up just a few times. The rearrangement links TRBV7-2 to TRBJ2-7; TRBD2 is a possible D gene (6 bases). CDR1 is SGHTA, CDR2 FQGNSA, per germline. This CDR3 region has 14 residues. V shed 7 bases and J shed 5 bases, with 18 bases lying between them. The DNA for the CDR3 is TGTGCCAGCACCCCTGGACCGGGACTCGACGAGCAGTACTTC. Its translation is CASTPGPGLDEQYF.

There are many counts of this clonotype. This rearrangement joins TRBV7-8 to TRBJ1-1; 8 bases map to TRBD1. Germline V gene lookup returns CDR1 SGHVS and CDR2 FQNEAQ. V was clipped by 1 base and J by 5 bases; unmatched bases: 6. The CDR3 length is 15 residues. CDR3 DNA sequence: TGTGCCAGCAGCTTAGACGGACAGGGCTGGACTGAAGCTTTCTTT. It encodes CASSLDGQGWTEAFF.

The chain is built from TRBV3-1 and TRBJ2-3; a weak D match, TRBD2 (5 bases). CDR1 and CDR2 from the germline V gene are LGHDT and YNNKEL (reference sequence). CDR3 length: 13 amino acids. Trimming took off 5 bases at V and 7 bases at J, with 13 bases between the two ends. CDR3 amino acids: CASSALASNTQYF. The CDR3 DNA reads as TGTGCCAGCAGCGCCTTAGCGTCCAATACGCAGTATTTT.

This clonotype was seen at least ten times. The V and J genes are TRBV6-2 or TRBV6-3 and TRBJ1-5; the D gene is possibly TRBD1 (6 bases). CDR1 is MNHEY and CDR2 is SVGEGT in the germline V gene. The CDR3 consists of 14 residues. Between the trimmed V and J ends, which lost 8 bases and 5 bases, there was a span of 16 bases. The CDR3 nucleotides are TGTGCCAGCGTCGACAGGCGCAAGGATCAGCCCCAGCATTTT. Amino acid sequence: CASVDRRKDQPQHF.

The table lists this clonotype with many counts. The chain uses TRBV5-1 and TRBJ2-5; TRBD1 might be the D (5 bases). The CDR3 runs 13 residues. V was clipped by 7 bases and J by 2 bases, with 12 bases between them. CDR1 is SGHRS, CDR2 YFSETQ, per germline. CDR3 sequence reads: CASWQQEQETQYF. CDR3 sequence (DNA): TGCGCCAGCTGGCAACAGGAGCAAGAGACCCAGTACTTC.

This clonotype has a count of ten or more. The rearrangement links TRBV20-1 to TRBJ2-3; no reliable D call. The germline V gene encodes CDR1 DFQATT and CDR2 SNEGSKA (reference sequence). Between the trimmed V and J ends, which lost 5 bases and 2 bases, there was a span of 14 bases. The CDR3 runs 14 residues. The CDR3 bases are TGCAGTGCTCGTGGACGGAGTGACACAGATACGCAGTATTTT. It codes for CSARGRSDTDTQYF.

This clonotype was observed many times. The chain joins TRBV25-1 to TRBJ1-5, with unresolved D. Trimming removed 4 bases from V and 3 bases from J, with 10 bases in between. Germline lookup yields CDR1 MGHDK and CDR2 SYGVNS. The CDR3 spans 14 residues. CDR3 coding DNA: TGTGCCAGCAGTGTACACGGTTTCAATCAGCCCCAGCATTTT. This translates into CASSVHGFNQPQHF.

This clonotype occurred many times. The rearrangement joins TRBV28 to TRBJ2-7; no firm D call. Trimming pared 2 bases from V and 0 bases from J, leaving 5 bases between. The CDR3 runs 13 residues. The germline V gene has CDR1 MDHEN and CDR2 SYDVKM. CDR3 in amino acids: CASSLPASYEQYF. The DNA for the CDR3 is TGTGCCAGCAGTTTACCCGCCTCCTACGAGCAGTACTTC.

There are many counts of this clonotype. The CDR3 bases are TGTGCCAGCACCTATAATGCATGGCCCGAGCAGTACTTC. Its translation is CASTYNAWPEQYF. This rearrangement joins TRBV2 to TRBJ2-7, with D hard to call. This CDR3 comprises 13 residues. Trimming took off 7 bases at V and 6 bases at J, with 16 bases between the two ends. Germline loops: CDR1 SNHLY, CDR2 FYNNEI.